This T cell receptor beta chain was sequenced during a study of blood T cells in healthy people across ages. The study, taken as a whole, reports: Long-lived and aged donors differed, with more naive CD4+ cells and higher diversity in the long-lived. Using unsorted PBMCs precluded a conclusive naive versus antigen-experienced comparison. In the absence of known donor CMV status, changes in expanded clonotypes were possibly confounded.

About this clonotype: The antigen remains undetermined.

With a J-beta primer mix and a sample-barcoded 5' primer, a second PCR ran roughly 7 to 11 cycles. TCRdb independently ran MiXCR on the 5' RACE reads; one entry per CDR3 protein. The sample has about 1,600,000 distinct CDR3 sequences; approximately 40% are singletons. The source is a woman aged 18-29 years in good health. The material sequenced was blood.

The CDR3 is CSATSRAVLAKNIQYF. For the CDR3, the DNA is TGCAGTGCTACCTCACGAGCAGTACTAGCCAAAAACATTCAGTACTTC. This rearrangement joins TRBV20-1 to TRBJ2-4; D is unresolved. CDR3 length: 16 residues. Per germline, CDR1 DFQATT and CDR2 SNEGSKA (reference sequence). V lost 4 bases and J 0 bases, leaving 16 bases between the germline ends.